This record looks at one TCR beta chain sequence and its context. This record belongs to a study of T-cell memory formation after mild COVID-19. Germline assignment: CDR1 SEHNR and CDR2 FQNEAQ (reference sequence). V trimming: 0 bases; J trimming: 8 bases; junction bases outside the gene matches: 15. The CDR3 extends over 18 amino acids. TCRdb used MiXCR to reprocess the 5' RACE reads, holding one entry per CDR3 protein. The table lists a few hundred thousand distinct CDR3 sequences, 25% to 30% of them singletons. Material: PBMCs or a T cell subset sorted from them (not recorded which). The chain recombines TRBV7-9 with TRBJ1-3; 8 positions agree with TRBD1. The TCR originated in an adult woman who had mild COVID-19 (a few samples of this study predate the infection). Cell type and time point are not known. In nucleotides, the CDR3 is TGTGCCAGCAGCTTAGCTGGGAGACAGGGGTATAATTTGGACACCATATATTTT. Amino acid sequence: CASSLAGRQGYNLDTIYF. The full variable domain, with the rest looked up from reference TRBV7-9 and TRBJ1-3, is DTGVSQNPRHKITKRGQNVTFRCDPISEHNRLYWYRQTLGQGPEFLTYFQNEAQLEKSRLLSDRFSAERPKGSFSTLEIQRTEQGDSAMYLCASSLAGRQGYNLDTIYFGEGSWLTVV.